This paragraph reports one T cell receptor (beta chain). This receptor's antigen is unknown. Within one base of it there is no much larger clone, and no base qualities were kept. The library was obtained by the immunoSEQ multiplex PCR assay. The multiplex PCR relied on a mix of 60 forward primers for TCR Vbeta segments and 13 reverse primers for TCR Jbeta segments. A multiplex PCR assay on genomic DNA amplified the CDR3 region of rearranged TCR beta genes. The Illumina HiSeq System was used to sequence the amplified TCR beta libraries as 87-base-pair reads. In the original analysis: A later analysis counted about 80 million unique TCR beta chains across the 550 to 700 repertoires, and some 11 million of these chains were shared by at least two donors. Raw reads were error-corrected and collapsed into unique sequences with a nearest-neighbor algorithm that merged closely related sequences to remove PCR and sequencing errors. To assign V, D and J gene segments, CDR3 sequences were aligned to IMGT reference sequences. For a sequence to be retained, a match of at least six nucleotides was required to both a V gene segment and a J gene segment. Rearrangements were called productive when the CDR3 lacked stop codons and stayed in frame with V and J; all others were non-productive. Following IMGT convention, CDR3 was defined as the stretch from the second conserved V-encoded cysteine up to the conserved J-encoded phenylalanine. Sequences without an unambiguous match to a single V gene segment were excluded from the earlier analysis of 500 to 700 of the donors. In an earlier analysis of around 590 of the donors, a V segment was called functional when productive rearrangements were above 56.7%, and segregating when the standard deviation between donors exceeded 5%. To diagnose cytomegalovirus status from the catalog of TCR beta chain sequences, a statistical classification framework was built. V and J gene assignment, in a later analysis, came from comparing TCR nucleotide sequences with IMGT/GENE-DB human TR gene sequences. The TCRdist pipeline was used in a later analysis to assign CDR3 sequences and most-parsimonious VDJ recombination scenarios. In a later analysis, each TCR beta chain was defined by its CDR3 amino acid sequence together with its V-gene family, and reads without a unique V-gene family were excluded. As a way to deal with suspected cross-contamination and a sequencing artifact, a later analysis dropped nearly 600 nucleotide sequences that were highly shared and had low generation probability. For each public chain, a later analysis derived a clonal expansion index from normalized ranks of inferred template counts within each repertoire. In a later analysis, generation probabilities were computed with a VDJ recombination model fitted to out-of-frame rearrangements, and the resulting probabilities were checked against IGoR. In a later analysis, hypergeometric tests were used to score TCR-TCR, TCR-HLA and TCR-CMV co-occurrence, with a repertoire-size bias correction applied to TCR pairs. To estimate false discovery rates, a later analysis permuted the HLA or CMV assignments 20 times. A later analysis grouped co-occurring TCRs with DBSCAN, adding TCRdist sequence similarity when clustering within HLA-allele-positive subsets. Repertoires with fewer than 30,000 or more than 120,000 public chains, plus five repertoires with anomalous nucleotide sharing, were excluded from co-occurrence clustering. As stored in TCRdb, this immuneACCESS dataset retains in-frame rearrangements with V and J assigned. A fraction of the clones does not appear; measured against another copy, unresolved V genes explain less than half of the discrepancy, and the remainder lacks a known reason. The V and J calls and clone size come from that table; D and trimming were worked out from the DNA. For this sample there are about 98,000 clones; roughly 70% appear just once. The top ten hold 2% to 2.5% of the sample.

These data originate in a study of cytomegalovirus exposure and HLA in healthy donors (dated by TCRdb to about 2017). General notes on the study: An earlier analysis of 587 of the donors reported 250 to 350 Gb of sequence data and some 120 million unique TCR beta sequences from some 180 million T cells. About 280 gigabases of sequencing data and approximately 93 million unique TCR sequences were included in an early release covering roughly 600 HLA-typed donors. The genetic ancestry cluster associated with self-reported Caucasian donors included approximately 85% of the 300 to 450 genotyped donors. The aim of the study was to test whether cataloging public T cell receptors could identify signatures of past pathogen exposure. Using immunosequencing, the study profiled T cell repertoires from around 680 subjects and related those repertoires to cytomegalovirus serostatus. Along with the approximately 700-subject first cohort, a separate validation cohort of about 110 different subjects was used. To predict cytomegalovirus infection status, the study combined high-throughput TCR immunosequencing, statistical association of individual TCRs with disease status, and machine learning. A later analysis re-examined previously published TCR beta repertoires from about 670 donors and added high-resolution HLA genotyping to investigate patterns of TCR occurrence. Rather than using new phenotypic data, the later analysis identified candidate immune exposures from TCR beta sequences and from how often those sequences occurred across donors. To decide whether each TCR beta V gene segment behaved as functional or pseudogenic, an earlier analysis of nearly 600 of the donors relied on high-throughput TCR beta sequencing. Donor age, sex, ethnicity and CMV serostatus were compiled alongside the repertoire data. Genome-wide SNP genotypes for about 60% of the 666 donors were used in a later genetic analysis, which treated that subset as a discovery cohort. Every repertoire in the discovery cohort had been generated on one and the same sequencing platform. Both class I and class II loci were covered by HLA typing, at four-digit resolution. Typing coverage varied by locus: about 620-640 donors for A, B, C, DRB1 and DQB1; some 520 for DQA1; 600 to 610 for DPA1; some 470 for DPB1. Because of strong linkage in the cohort, a few DR-DQ haplotypes were treated as single units for association and clustering. On average, roughly 250,000 unique TCR beta nucleotide sequences were sequenced per donor among some 420 genotyped donors of the cohort, with around 19% of those sequences being non-productive. The paper as a whole reports these results and caveats: Broadly in line with IMGT annotations, most TCR beta V segments showed up in productive rearrangements about 87% or about 30% of the time in an earlier analysis of around 600 of the donors. A later analysis found that most CMV-associated TCR beta chains appeared HLA-restricted, with HLA associations seemingly driven largely by CMV exposure. In a later genetic analysis, fewer N-insertions in productive TCRs were reported among donors in an Asian-associated ancestry cluster than the roughly 700-donor mean. In both the original and validation cohorts, the classifier was reported to diagnose cytomegalovirus status with high specificity and sensitivity. When HLA alleles, especially DR and DQ, strongly co-occurred, attributing TCR associations to individual alleles was difficult. Because counts were too low, around 17 rarely observed V segments, including chromosome 9 orphons, were left out of the earlier analysis of 587 of the donors. Roughly uniform sequencing depth across donors was assumed in presence/absence analyses, although this assumption may not hold. Correlated functional status among segregating V segments might reflect linkage disequilibrium, but an unknown experimental factor could not be ruled out. A further reported finding was that TCR beta sequences accurately predicted the HLA-A and HLA-B alleles for most subjects in the first cohort. The authors suggested that the approach could potentially be generalized to other disease states and immunological phenotypes. A group of highly shared sequence variants was considered likely to be a technical artifact of the sequencing pipeline. Because some donors lacked HLA typing at each locus, the association tests relied only on the typed subset. The cohort was sequenced for TCR beta chains only, and without alpha or paired-chain data the features that could be detected were limited. In a later analysis, TCR association rates were found to vary across HLA loci, with the most associated TCRs seen for DRB1 alleles and the fewest for HLA-C alleles. A later analysis found that HLA-associated TCR beta chains were more clonally expanded and had lower generation probabilities than equally common non-associated chains. In a later analysis, around 17,000 TCR beta sequences were associated with specific HLA alleles at a false discovery rate of 0.05. A total of fewer than 200 TCR beta chains were listed by the study as associated with cytomegalovirus. The only immune exposure information available for the cohort was CMV serostatus. In a later analysis, several top co-occurrence clusters were reported to appear linked to parvovirus B19, influenza, CMV and Epstein-Barr virus. While some public TCRs were present in many individuals, most TCR sequences turned up only very rarely across donors. Three of the identified cytomegalovirus-associated TCR beta chains were confirmed in vitro to be specific for cytomegalovirus antigens. V-gene and J-gene trimming of TCR beta chains was associated with a missense DCLRE1C variant in a later genetic analysis, and the association was replicated in an independent cohort.

The cohort was made up of approximately 670 healthy bone marrow donors. All cohort members were sampled while nominally healthy, although unrecorded immune exposures were likely present. The donor was CMV seronegative and belonged to the group of 350 or so seronegative cohort members. A peripheral blood sample was collected from each donor, and TCR beta sequencing was performed on peripheral blood mononuclear cells. Genomic DNA was extracted from the blood cell samples with the Qiagen DNeasy Blood Extraction Kit. The receptor's source is a middle-aged man in good health and CMV-seronegative. The sequenced material came from PBMCs.

The CDR3 region reads CASSEGTGDYGYTF. The nucleotide sequence reads TGTGCCAGCAGTGAGGGGACAGGGGATTATGGCTACACCTTC. The chain couples TRBV6-1 to TRBJ1-2; the central 10 bases match TRBD1. The CDR3 spans 14 residues, from the cysteine through the phenylalanine. Just the 42-base CDR3 DNA is kept, in frame starting at base 1. Looking up the germline V gene yields CDR1 MNHNS and CDR2 SASEGT. Trimmed from V: 3 bases; trimmed from J: 5 bases; junction bases lacking a gene match: 3.